These 15 T cell receptor beta chains originate from one sample sequenced in a study of beta chain features in type 1 diabetes. Reverse transcription of all isolated RNA meant that expressed TCRB transcripts were sequenced. The repertoire was sequenced with immunoSEQ multiplex PCR; TCRdb's copy has only in-frame clones and lacks some. Of about 150,000 clones listed, about 10% were seen once; the top ten hold approximately 1.3%. What was sequenced was naive CD4+ T cells from blood. The receptor set was obtained from a man younger than 30 in good health.

This clone was counted many times. Other DNA sequences in the sample encode the same CDR3. CDR3 protein: CAWSGGDTQYF. The CDR3 bases are TGTGCCTGGAGCGGGGGAGATACGCAGTATTTT. The gene calls are TRBV30 and TRBJ2-3; D perhaps matches TRBD2 (6 bases). The germline CDR1 and CDR2 sequences are GTSNPN and SVGIG (reference sequence). The CDR3 length is 11 residues. The V gene lost 3 bases and the J gene lost 5 bases, with 6 bases spanning the gap. Complete variable domain (other parts from reference TRBV30 and TRBJ2-3): SQTIHQWPATLVQPVGSPLSLECTVEGTSNPNLYWYRQAAGRGLQLLFYSVGIGQISSEVPQNLSASRPQDRQFILSSKKLLLSDSGFYLCAWSGGDTQYFGPGTRLTVL.

V is TRBV7-7 and J is TRBJ2-5, with TRBD1 matching 9 bases. The CDR3 has 14 amino acids. Trimming at V came to 6 bases and at J to 5 bases, leaving 7 bases not matched to a gene. Germline V CDR1 and CDR2: SSHAT, FNYEAQ (reference sequence). The CDR3 loop reads CASSSNRGPETQYF. CDR3 in DNA: TGTGCCAGCAGTTCTAACAGGGGGCCGGAGACCCAGTACTTC. Based on the CDR3 plus reference TRBV7-7 and TRBJ2-5, the full variable domain is GAGVSQSPRYKVTKRGQDVTLRCDPISSHATLYWYQQALGQGPEFLTYFNYEAQPDKSGLPSDRFSAERPEGSISTLTIQRTEQRDSAMYRCASSSNRGPETQYFGPGTRLLVL.

The rearrangement joins TRBV7-2 to TRBJ1-3; perhaps TRBD1 as D (6 bases). The CDR3 is 19 amino acids. From germline, CDR1 is SGHTA and CDR2 FQGNSA. Trimming pared 2 bases from V and 5 bases from J, leaving 25 bases between. The CDR3 nucleotides read TGTGCCAGCAGCTTAATAAGTTTGGATTTTCAGGGGAAAAGAAACACCATATATTTT. Translation gives CASSLISLDFQGKRNTIYF.

This clone was recorded at least ten times. The rearrangement links TRBV15 to TRBJ2-6; no clear D. The CDR3 has 16 amino acids. In germline, CDR1 is LNHNV, CDR2 YYDKDF (reference sequence). V dropped 1 base and J dropped 2 bases, with 9 bases sitting between them. The CDR3 here is CATSRVKSTGANVLTF. The CDR3 nucleotides are TGTGCCACCAGCAGAGTGAAGTCTACTGGGGCCAACGTCCTGACTTTC.

This clone has just a few counts. The chain combines TRBV7-9 with TRBJ2-3; TRBD2 matches 7 bases. Germline V gene data show CDR1 as SEHNR and CDR2 as FQNEAQ (reference sequence). V lost 1 base to trimming and J lost 2 bases; unmatched junction nucleotides: 6. The CDR3 contains 16 residues. The CDR3 sequence is CASSLGRDYVTDTQYF. The CDR3 nucleotides are TGTGCCAGCAGCTTAGGTAGGGACTATGTCACAGATACGCAGTATTTT.

J is TRBJ1-5 and V is TRBV23-1, with TRBD1 matching 7 bases. TRBV23-1 carries the ORF label, with uncertain function. This CDR3 has 19 amino acids. Unmatched junction bases numbered 11, after V lost 0 bases and J lost 0 bases. CDR3 in amino acids: CASSQSGRGQENSNQPQHF. The DNA for the CDR3 is TGCGCCAGCAGTCAATCGGGAAGGGGGCAGGAGAATAGCAATCAGCCCCAGCATTTT.

There are a few counts of this clone. The sample holds other DNA sequences that translate to the same CDR3. The V call is TRBV18, the J call TRBJ2-5; D gene unclear. Looked up from germline, CDR1 is KGHSH and CDR2 is LQKENI. This CDR3 is 13 amino acids long. Trimming left V 6 bases short and J 5 bases short, with 13 bases between. CDR3 sequence reads: CASSPPAQETQYF. The CDR3 DNA follows: TGTGCCAGCTCCCCCCCAGCGCAGGAGACCCAGTACTTC.

J is TRBJ1-2 and V is TRBV10-3; 9 bases map to TRBD1. This CDR3 is 14 amino acids long. Unmatched junction bases numbered 2, after V lost 2 bases and J lost 4 bases. The germline gives CDR1 ENHRY, CDR2 SYGVKD. The CDR3 is CAISEGDRAYGYTF. In DNA, the CDR3 is TGTGCCATCAGTGAGGGGGACAGGGCCTATGGCTACACCTTC.

V is TRBV6-5 and J is TRBJ1-5; D is uncertain. The CDR3 length is 15 residues. CDR1 and CDR2 from the germline V gene are MNHEY and SVGAGI. V gave up 0 bases and J gave up 4 bases, with 10 bases separating them. The CDR3 DNA sequence: TGTGCCAGCAGTTACTCCAGGTATTCAAATCAGCCCCAGCATTTT. This gives the protein CASSYSRYSNQPQHF.

As DNA, the CDR3 is TGTGCCAGCAGCTTAGCCCCGGGACTAGCGGGGGGTTACAATGAGCAGTTCTTC. It encodes CASSLAPGLAGGYNEQFF. The J gene is TRBJ2-1, the V gene TRBV7-9; 15 bases line up with TRBD2. Germline CDR1 and CDR2: SEHNR and FQNEAQ (reference sequence). The CDR3 runs 18 residues. J gave up 4 bases and V 0 bases, and 4 bases lay outside the gene matches.

This clone was observed a few times. This chain uses TRBV25-1 with TRBJ2-5, with 7 bases lining up with TRBD1. Germline CDR1 reads MGHDK; CDR2 reads SYGVNS. V trimming: 8 bases; J trimming: 4 bases; junction bases outside the gene matches: 7. The CDR3 contains 13 residues. The CDR3 reads CASATGYLETQYF. The CDR3 DNA is TGTGCCAGCGCGACAGGGTACCTAGAGACCCAGTACTTC.

The chain links TRBV6-5 to TRBJ2-1; perhaps TRBD1 as D (5 bases). The V end lost 7 bases, the J end lost 4 bases, and 11 bases lay between the germline ends. Germline CDR1 MNHEY, CDR2 SVGAGI. The CDR3 is 13 residues long. The CDR3 DNA is TGTGCCAGCACCTTTGACAGTTACAATGAGCAGTTCTTC. Translated: CASTFDSYNEQFF.

This clone showed up just a few times. J is TRBJ2-7 and V is TRBV27, with 9 bases identical to TRBD1. Trimming took 5 bases from V and 4 from J; bases not matched to a gene: 6. From germline, CDR1 is MNHEY and CDR2 SMNVEV (reference sequence). The CDR3 is made up of 14 amino acids. The CDR3 spells CASSPGTGIYEQYF. In nucleotides, the CDR3 is TGTGCCAGCAGTCCCGGGACAGGGATTTACGAGCAGTACTTC.

This clone was found a few times. The rearrangement joins TRBV7-2 to TRBJ2-3, with 7 bases fitting TRBD2. Trimming removed 2 bases from V and 3 bases from J; junction bases left unmatched: 5. From germline, CDR1 is SGHTA and CDR2 FQGNSA. The CDR3 is made up of 15 amino acids. The CDR3 loop is CASSLTGGPTDTQYF. The CDR3 nucleotides are TGTGCCAGCAGCTTAACGGGGGGACCAACAGATACGCAGTATTTT.

This clone was counted at least ten times. This rearrangement joins TRBV7-2 to TRBJ2-1, with D possibly being TRBD2 (6 bases). The length of the CDR3 is 13 residues. CDR1 is SGHTA and CDR2 is FQGNSA in the germline V gene. Trimming took 2 bases from V and 10 from J, leaving 12 bases between them. The CDR3 DNA is TGTGCCAGCAGCTTAACTAGCTTCTGGGAGCAGTTCTTC. This translates into CASSLTSFWEQFF.